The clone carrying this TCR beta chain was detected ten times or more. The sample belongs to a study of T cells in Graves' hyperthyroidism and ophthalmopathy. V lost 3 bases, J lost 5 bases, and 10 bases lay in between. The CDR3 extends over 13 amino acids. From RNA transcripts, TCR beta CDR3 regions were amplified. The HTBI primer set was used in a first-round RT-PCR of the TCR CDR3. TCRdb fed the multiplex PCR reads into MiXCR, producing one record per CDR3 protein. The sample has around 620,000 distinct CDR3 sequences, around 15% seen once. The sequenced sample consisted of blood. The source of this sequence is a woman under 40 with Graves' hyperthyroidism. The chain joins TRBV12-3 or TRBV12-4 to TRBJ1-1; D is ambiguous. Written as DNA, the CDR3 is TGTGCCAGCAGTTTGAGAGAGCGGACTGAAGCTTTCTTT. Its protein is CASSLRERTEAFF.